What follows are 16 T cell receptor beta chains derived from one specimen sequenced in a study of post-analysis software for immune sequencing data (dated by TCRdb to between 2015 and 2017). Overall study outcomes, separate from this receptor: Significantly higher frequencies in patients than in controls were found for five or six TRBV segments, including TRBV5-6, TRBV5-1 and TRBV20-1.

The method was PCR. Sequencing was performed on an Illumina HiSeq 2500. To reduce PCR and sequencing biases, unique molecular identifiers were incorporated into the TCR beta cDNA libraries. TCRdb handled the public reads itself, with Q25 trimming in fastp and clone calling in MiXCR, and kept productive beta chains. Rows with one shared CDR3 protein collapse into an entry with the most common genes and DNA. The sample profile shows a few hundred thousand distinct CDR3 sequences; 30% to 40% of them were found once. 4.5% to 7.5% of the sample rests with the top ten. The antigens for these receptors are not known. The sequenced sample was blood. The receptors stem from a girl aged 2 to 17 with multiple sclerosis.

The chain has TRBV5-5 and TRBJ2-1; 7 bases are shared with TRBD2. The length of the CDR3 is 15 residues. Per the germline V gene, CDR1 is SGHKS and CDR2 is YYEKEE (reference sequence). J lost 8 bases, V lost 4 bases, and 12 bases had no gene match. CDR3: CASSQDLAASDEQFF. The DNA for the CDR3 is TGTGCCAGCAGCCAGGATCTAGCGGCTTCGGATGAGCAGTTCTTC.

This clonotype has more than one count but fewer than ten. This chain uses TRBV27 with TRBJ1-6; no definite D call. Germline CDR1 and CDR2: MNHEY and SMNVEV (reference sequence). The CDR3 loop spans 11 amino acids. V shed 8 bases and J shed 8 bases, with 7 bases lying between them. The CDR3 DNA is TGTGCCAGCGGGATCGATTCACCCCTCCACTTT. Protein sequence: CASGIDSPLHF.

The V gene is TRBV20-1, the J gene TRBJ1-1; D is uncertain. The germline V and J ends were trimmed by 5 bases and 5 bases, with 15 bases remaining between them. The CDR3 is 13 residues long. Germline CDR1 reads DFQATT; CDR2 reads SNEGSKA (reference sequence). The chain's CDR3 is CSACRSPRTEAFF. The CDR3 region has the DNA TGCAGTGCTTGTAGGTCCCCGAGGACTGAAGCTTTCTTT.

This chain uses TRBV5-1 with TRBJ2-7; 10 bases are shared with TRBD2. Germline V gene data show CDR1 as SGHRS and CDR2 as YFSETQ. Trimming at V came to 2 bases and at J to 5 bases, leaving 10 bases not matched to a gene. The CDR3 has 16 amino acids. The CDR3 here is CASSFRTSGPSHEQYF. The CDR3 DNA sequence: TGCGCCAGCAGCTTTCGGACTAGCGGACCCTCTCACGAGCAGTACTTC.

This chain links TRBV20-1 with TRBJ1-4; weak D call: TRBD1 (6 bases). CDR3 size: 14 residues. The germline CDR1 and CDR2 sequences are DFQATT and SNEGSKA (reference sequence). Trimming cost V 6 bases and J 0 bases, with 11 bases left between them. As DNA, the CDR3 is TGCAGTGCCTTTCCAGGGGCAACTAATGAAAAACTGTTTTTT. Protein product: CSAFPGATNEKLFF.

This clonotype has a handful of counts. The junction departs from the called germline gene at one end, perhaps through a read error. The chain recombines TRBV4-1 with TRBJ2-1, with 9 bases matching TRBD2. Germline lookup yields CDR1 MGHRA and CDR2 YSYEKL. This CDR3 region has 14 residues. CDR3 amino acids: CASGQGGGAPEQFF. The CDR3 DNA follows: TGCGCCAGCGGCCAAGGCGGGGGGGCTCCCGAGCAGTTCTTC.

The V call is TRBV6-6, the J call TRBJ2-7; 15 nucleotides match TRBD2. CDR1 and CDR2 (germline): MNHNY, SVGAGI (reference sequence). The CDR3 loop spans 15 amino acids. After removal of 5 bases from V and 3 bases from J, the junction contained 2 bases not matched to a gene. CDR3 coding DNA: TGTGCCAGCAGTGCGGGACTAGCGGGGGGCTACGAGCAGTACTTC. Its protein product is CASSAGLAGGYEQYF.

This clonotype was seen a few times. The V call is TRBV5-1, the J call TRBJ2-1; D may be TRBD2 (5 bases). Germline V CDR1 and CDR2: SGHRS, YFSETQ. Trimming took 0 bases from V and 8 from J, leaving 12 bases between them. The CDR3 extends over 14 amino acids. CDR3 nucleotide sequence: TGCGCCAGCAGCTTGGAACTAGAGGGCGATGAGCAGTTCTTC. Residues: CASSLELEGDEQFF.

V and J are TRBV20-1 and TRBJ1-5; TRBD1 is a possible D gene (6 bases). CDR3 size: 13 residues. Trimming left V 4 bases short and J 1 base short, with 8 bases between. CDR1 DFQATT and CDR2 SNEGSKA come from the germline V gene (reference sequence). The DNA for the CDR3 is TGCAGTGCTATTGACAGGAGCAATCAGCCCCAGCATTTT. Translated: CSAIDRSNQPQHF.

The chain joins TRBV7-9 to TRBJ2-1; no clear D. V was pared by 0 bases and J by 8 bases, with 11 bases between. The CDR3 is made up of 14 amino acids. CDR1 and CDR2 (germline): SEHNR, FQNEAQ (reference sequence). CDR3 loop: CASSLATRLHEQFF. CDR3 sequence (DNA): TGTGCCAGCAGCTTAGCCACCAGGCTCCATGAGCAGTTCTTC.

CDR3 residues: CSVAWGLNTEAFF. DNA of the CDR3: TGCAGCGTAGCCTGGGGCTTGAACACTGAAGCTTTCTTT. The V call is TRBV29-1, the J call TRBJ1-1, with D tentatively TRBD1 (5 bases). From germline, CDR1 is SQVTM and CDR2 ANQGSEA. The CDR3 sequence is 13 residues long. Trimming cost V 6 bases and J 0 bases, with 11 bases left between them.

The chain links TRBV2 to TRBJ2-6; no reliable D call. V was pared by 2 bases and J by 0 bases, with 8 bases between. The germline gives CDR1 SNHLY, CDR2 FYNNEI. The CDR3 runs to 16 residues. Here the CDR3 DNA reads TGTGCCAGCAGTGAACTCCTTTCCTCTGGGGCCAACGTCCTGACTTTC. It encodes CASSELLSSGANVLTF.

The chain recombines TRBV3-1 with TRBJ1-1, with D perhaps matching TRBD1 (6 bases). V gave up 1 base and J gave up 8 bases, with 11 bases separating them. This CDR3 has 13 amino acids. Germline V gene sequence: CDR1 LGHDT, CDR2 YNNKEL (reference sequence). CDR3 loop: CASSQGPGAEAFF. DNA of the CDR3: TGTGCCAGCAGCCAAGGTCCGGGGGCAGAAGCTTTCTTT.

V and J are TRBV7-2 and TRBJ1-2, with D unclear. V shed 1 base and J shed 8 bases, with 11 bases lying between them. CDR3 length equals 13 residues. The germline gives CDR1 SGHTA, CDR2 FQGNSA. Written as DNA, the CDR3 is TGTGCCAGCAGCTTAGAACGGTCCCTGGGCTACACCTTC. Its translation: CASSLERSLGYTF.

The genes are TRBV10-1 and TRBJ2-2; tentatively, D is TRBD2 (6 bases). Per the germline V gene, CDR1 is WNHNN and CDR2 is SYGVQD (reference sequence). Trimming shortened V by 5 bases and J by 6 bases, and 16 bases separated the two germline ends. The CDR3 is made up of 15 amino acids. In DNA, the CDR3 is TGCGCCAGCAGTTCCGGGAGCCTTAGTCCCGGGGAGCTGTTTTTT. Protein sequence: CASSSGSLSPGELFF.

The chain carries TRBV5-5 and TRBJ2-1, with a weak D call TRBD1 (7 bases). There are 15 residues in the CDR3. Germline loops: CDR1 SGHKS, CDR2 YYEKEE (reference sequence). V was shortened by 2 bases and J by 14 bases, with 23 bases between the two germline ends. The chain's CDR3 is CASSLSSGSTTGEFF. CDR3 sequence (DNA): TGTGCCAGCAGCTTAAGTAGCGGATCTACCACAGGGGAGTTCTTC.